Listed below are T cell receptor beta chains from one sample, sequenced in a study of low-dose radiotherapy and immunotherapy resistance in tumors. TCRdb redid the calling of the reads with MiXCR, one entry per CDR3 protein. This sample yields some 57,000 distinct CDR3 sequences, of which 20% to 25% are seen a single time; approximately 6.7% belongs to the top ten. Sequenced material: PBMCs, taken after low-dose radiotherapy plus immunotherapy. All receptors derive from a male donor with prostate cancer. CDR3s include the opening cysteine and the closing phenylalanine or tryptophan. A D gene is named only where the DNA matches it firmly. Where a row states a size, it is once, few, many or the class of an expanded clone; other rows omit it.

j_call d_call clone_size v_call cdr3_aa cdr3_nt
TRBJ2-1 TRBD2 . TRBV6-8 CASSFGTSGDNEQFF TGTGCCAGCAGTTTCGGGACTAGCGGGGACAATGAGCAGTTCTTC
TRBJ2-1 . many TRBV13 CASSVGWVQGAEQFF TGTGCCAGCAGCGTAGGTTGGGTTCAGGGAGCTGAGCAGTTCTTC
TRBJ2-3 . many TRBV25-1 CASSEYRGLGGTDTQYF TGTGCCAGCAGTGAATATAGGGGACTCGGAGGCACAGATACGCAGTATTTT
TRBJ2-2 . many TRBV20-1 CSARSGNTGELFF TGCAGTGCTAGATCGGGTAACACCGGGGAGCTGTTTTTT
TRBJ2-1 . few TRBV12-3/TRBV12-4 CASSLATRSSYNEQFF TGTGCCAGCAGTTTAGCGACCCGGAGCTCCTACAATGAGCAGTTCTTC
TRBJ2-1 . many TRBV7-3 CASSGGADYNEQFF TGTGCCAGCAGTGGGGGAGCGGATTACAATGAGCAGTTCTTC
TRBJ1-1 . . TRBV29-1 CSVEDPFVAGNTEAFF TGCAGCGTTGAAGACCCTTTTGTGGCAGGTAACACTGAAGCTTTCTTT
TRBJ2-5 . . TRBV5-1 CASSPFLGQRETQYF TGCGCCAGCAGCCCCTTCCTGGGCCAACGGGAGACCCAGTACTTC
TRBJ2-5 . once TRBV6-2/TRBV6-3 CASSEGPGSVQETQYF TGTGCCAGCAGTGAGGGGCCAGGGTCGGTCCAAGAGACCCAGTACTTC
TRBJ2-7 TRBD2 many TRBV28 CASSLPSGRVEQYF TGTGCCAGCAGTTTACCTAGCGGGAGAGTCGAGCAGTACTTC